The next 18 T cell receptor beta chains were all read from a single sample in a study of blood T cell repertoires in COVID-19 (dated by TCRdb to the early 2020s). To prepare the library, the immunoSEQ multiplex PCR assay was applied. TCRdb re-hosts the immuneACCESS table, in-frame sequences only. Its copies lack some clones; in the studies checked, an unresolved V gene accounts for under half of them, and the cause for the rest is not known. Across this sample there are approximately 70,000 clones, with about four fifths seen only once. Roughly 6.3% of the sample is taken by the ten largest. Sample: peripheral blood. The receptors derive from a woman aged 55-69 years with acute or convalescent COVID-19.

The chain links TRBV10-3 to TRBJ1-6, with 9 bases identical to TRBD1. Germline CDR1 is ENHRY and CDR2 is SYGVKD. After removal of 6 bases from V and 8 bases from J, the junction contained 5 bases not matched to a gene. This CDR3 is built from 14 residues. CDR3 residues: CAIRKQGADSPLHF. The CDR3 DNA sequence: TGTGCCATCAGGAAACAGGGGGCAGATTCACCCCTCCACTTT.

The chain is built from TRBV6-5 and TRBJ1-6, with D perhaps TRBD1 (5 bases). Germline V gives CDR1 MNHEY, CDR2 SVGAGI. The V and J ends lost 6 bases and 6 bases respectively, with 12 bases between them. CDR3 length: 14 amino acids. In DNA form, the CDR3 reads TGTGCCAGCAGCCTGGACACGGCTAATTCACCCCTCCACTTT. Translated, it gives CASSLDTANSPLHF.

The chain combines TRBV5-1 with TRBJ2-1, with D possibly being TRBD2 (5 bases). The V gene's germline CDR1 is SGHRS and CDR2 YFSETQ. Trimming cost V 3 bases and J 7 bases, with 14 bases left between them. The CDR3 totals 14 residues. CDR3 protein: CASSSSSRINEQFF. The CDR3 DNA follows: TGCGCCAGCAGCTCCTCTAGCCGGATTAATGAGCAGTTCTTC. Full variable domain (remainder filled in from reference TRBV5-1 and TRBJ2-1): KAGVTQTPRYLIKTRGQQVTLSCSPISGHRSVSWYQQTPGQGLQFLFEYFSETQRNKGNFPGRFSGRQFSNSRSEMNVSTLELGDSALYLCASSSSSRINEQFFGPGTRLTVL.

This clone was seen a handful of times. The chain employs TRBV6-5 and TRBJ1-1; weak D call: TRBD1 (6 bases). V was cut by 6 bases and J by 0 bases, with 14 bases left in between. Germline values: CDR1 MNHEY, CDR2 SVGAGI. CDR3 size: 15 residues. CDR3 sequence (DNA): TGTGCCAGCAGCGTTAACAGGGATTTGAACACTGAAGCTTTCTTT. This gives the protein CASSVNRDLNTEAFF.

The chain is built from TRBV5-1 and TRBJ2-1, with TRBD2 identical over 10 bases. J lost 9 bases, V lost 3 bases, and 6 bases had no gene match. Germline CDR1 reads SGHRS; CDR2 reads YFSETQ. This CDR3 is built from 14 residues. CDR3 protein: CASSSQRGGIEQFF. As DNA, the CDR3 is TGCGCCAGCAGCTCTCAGCGGGGGGGGATTGAGCAGTTCTTC.

This clone was seen a single time. V and J are TRBV11-2 and TRBJ1-2; D is uncertain. The germline gives CDR1 SGHAT, CDR2 FQNNGV. V was clipped by 5 bases and J by 4 bases, with 20 bases between them. CDR3 length: 16 amino acids. The CDR3 loop is CASSPKLPTFVYGYTF. CDR3 nucleotide sequence: TGTGCCAGCAGCCCGAAGCTACCCACCTTTGTCTATGGCTACACCTTC.

The rearrangement uses TRBV4-1 and TRBJ1-1; D gene unclear. The CDR3 extends over 14 amino acids. Germline values: CDR1 MGHRA, CDR2 YSYEKL. V dropped 0 bases and J dropped 6 bases, with 11 bases sitting between them. CDR3 protein: CASSQDIAGAEAFF. For the CDR3, the DNA is TGCGCCAGCAGCCAAGATATTGCGGGCGCTGAAGCTTTCTTT.

A single count supports this clone. The V call is TRBV5-1, the J call TRBJ1-2; D is unclear. The length of the CDR3 is 14 residues. Per the germline V gene, CDR1 is SGHRS and CDR2 is YFSETQ. Trimming removed 4 bases at V and 2 bases at J, with 12 bases between. The CDR3 region is CASSPPRQNYGYTF. The CDR3 DNA sequence: TGCGCCAGCAGCCCGCCCAGGCAAAACTATGGCTACACCTTC.

The chain employs TRBV28 and TRBJ2-7, with TRBD1 matching 8 bases. Germline lookup yields CDR1 MDHEN and CDR2 SYDVKM. This CDR3 has 14 amino acids. Losses at the gene ends were 6 bases for V and 6 bases for J; bases not matched to a gene: 10. As DNA, the CDR3 is TGTGCCAGCAGCCGAATGGGACAGGAGGCCGAGCAGTACTTC. Its protein product is CASSRMGQEAEQYF.

The chain has TRBV4-2 and TRBJ1-5; possibly TRBD1 for D (5 bases). This CDR3 comprises 16 residues. V lost 0 bases and J lost 9, with 18 bases in between. Germline CDR1 is LGHNA and CDR2 is YNFKEQ. The DNA of the CDR3 is TGTGCCAGCAGCCAAGATTTGGGGCAGGGTCCACGGCCCCAGCATTTT. It encodes CASSQDLGQGPRPQHF.

The chain has TRBV4-1 and TRBJ1-2; a possible D gene is TRBD1 (5 bases). V lost 1 base to trimming and J lost 2 bases, with 11 bases between them. This CDR3 spans 15 amino acids. Looked up from germline, CDR1 is MGHRA and CDR2 is YSYEKL. The DNA for the CDR3 is TGCGCCAGCAGCCAAGGGGTGGGGCAGAACTATGGCTACACCTTC. Its protein product is CASSQGVGQNYGYTF.

The rearrangement joins TRBV18 to TRBJ1-5; 8 bases line up with TRBD1. V shed 2 bases, J shed 5 bases, and the junction held 8 bases outside the gene matches. Germline assignment: CDR1 KGHSH and CDR2 LQKENI. The CDR3 contains 16 residues. This CDR3 is CASSPARTGFDQPQHF. CDR3 sequence (DNA): TGTGCCAGCTCACCAGCCCGGACAGGGTTTGATCAGCCCCAGCATTTT.

This chain uses TRBV6-1 with TRBJ1-1; D ambiguous. V lost 3 bases and J lost 0, with 11 bases in between. Germline V gene data show CDR1 as MNHNS and CDR2 as SASEGT. The CDR3 has 15 amino acids. CDR3 sequence reads: CASSERVLMNTEAFF. In DNA form, the CDR3 reads TGTGCCAGCAGTGAGCGGGTCTTAATGAACACTGAAGCTTTCTTT.

V is TRBV19 and J is TRBJ2-1; 7 nucleotides agree with TRBD2. V trimming: 3 bases; J trimming: 5 bases; junction bases outside the gene matches: 4. This CDR3 region has 14 residues. Germline values: CDR1 LNHDA, CDR2 SQIVND (reference sequence). This chain's CDR3 is CASSIGGGHNEQFF. CDR3 DNA sequence: TGTGCCAGTAGTATTGGCGGGGGTCACAATGAGCAGTTCTTC.

The genes are TRBV2 and TRBJ2-1, with TRBD2 matching over 11 bases. Germline V CDR1 and CDR2: SNHLY, FYNNEI. The CDR3 runs to 15 residues. J was trimmed by 7 bases and V by 4 bases; bases with no gene match: 6. CDR3 DNA: TGTGCCAGCAGTGTTTTAGCGGGGGGGCCGAATGAGCAGTTCTTC. Residues: CASSVLAGGPNEQFF.

V gene TRBV10-2 combines with J gene TRBJ2-2, with a weak D call TRBD2 (6 bases). The V gene lost 4 bases and the J gene lost 5 bases, with 14 bases spanning the gap. CDR1 is WSHSY, CDR2 SAAADI, per germline. CDR3 length: 15 amino acids. The CDR3 loop is CASSVVVGGTGELFF. The CDR3 region has the DNA TGCGCCAGCAGTGTCGTGGTAGGAGGGACCGGGGAGCTGTTTTTT.

V is TRBV10-3 and J is TRBJ2-3, with TRBD2 identical over 11 bases. CDR1 and CDR2 from the germline V gene are ENHRY and SYGVKD. CDR3 length equals 19 residues. Losses at the gene ends were 0 bases for V and 2 bases for J; bases not matched to a gene: 10. This chain's CDR3 is CAISESSLAGVADTDTQYF. CDR3 DNA sequence: TGTGCCATCAGTGAGTCATCACTAGCGGGGGTGGCAGACACAGATACGCAGTATTTT.

Remarks on this clone: This same CDR3 is encoded by further DNA sequences in the sample. The chain combines TRBV5-4 with TRBJ1-2; TRBD1 might be the D (5 bases). The CDR3 consists of 13 residues. Germline loops: CDR1 SGHNT, CDR2 YYREEE (reference sequence). Trimming removed 4 bases at V and 2 bases at J, with 9 bases between. CDR3 residues: CASSPDSNYGYTF. The CDR3 nucleotides are TGTGCCAGCAGCCCTGACAGCAACTATGGCTACACCTTC. Based on the CDR3 plus reference TRBV5-4 and TRBJ1-2, the full variable domain is ETGVTQSPTHLIKTRGQQVTLRCSSQSGHNTVSWYQQALGQGPQFIFQYYREEENGRGNFPPRFSGLQFPNYSSELNVNALELDDSALYLCASSPDSNYGYTFGSGTRLTVV.